Detailed here is one T cell receptor beta chain. The method was immunoSEQ multiplex PCR; TCRdb's version includes in-frame clones alone and lacks a portion of them. Of about 35,000 clones in the sample, 85% to 95% were seen once. The sample belongs to a study of control samples from healthy donors and cancer patients. The CDR3 sequence is 15 residues long. Looked up from germline, CDR1 is SGHTA and CDR2 is FQGNSA. V dropped 3 bases and J dropped 0 bases, with 9 bases sitting between them. This rearrangement joins TRBV7-2 to TRBJ2-1, with D unclear. This clonotype was obtained from a man in his forties with colorectal cancer. Sequenced: PBMCs. The CDR3 bases are TGTGCCAGCAGCTTCGGCTCCCGCTCCTACAATGAGCAGTTCTTC. The encoded protein is CASSFGSRSYNEQFF.